Sequencing of this T cell receptor (beta chain) was carried out in a study of CD8 T cells in Susac syndrome. Roughly 0.45 to 1 ug RNA was reverse transcribed with random hexamers. Amplification of TCR beta CDR3 was carried out by immunoSEQ multiplex PCR, which covered 54 Vbeta and 13 Jbeta segments. TCRdb analysed the immunoSEQ multiplex PCR reads with MiXCR anew, one entry per CDR3 protein. The sample lists about 130,000 distinct CDR3 sequences, around 94% occurring once. The CD8+ and CD4+ T cells were isolated magnetically using a negative isolation approach, whereas the TEMRA cells were enriched by FACS. Only one count was recorded for this clonotype. The sample was CD4+ T cells from PBMCs. The clonotype comes from a human donor in good health.

CDR3: CASTKTSPGELFF. In DNA, the CDR3 is TGTGCCAGCACCAAGACTAGCCCCGGGGAGCTGTTTTTT. The V gene is TRBV6-6, the J gene TRBJ2-2, with 7 positions matching TRBD2. With 7 bases clipped from V and 6 bases from J, the junction kept 5 bases outside the gene matches. CDR1 is MNHNY and CDR2 is SVGAGI in the germline V gene (reference sequence). The CDR3 length is 13 residues.